This entry features one TCR beta chain sequence. In the authors' methods: The assay estimated nucleated cells by amplifying reference gene primers. The table came from immunoSEQ multiplex PCR; TCRdb's copy has only in-frame clones and leaves some out. V and J calls and clone size are given by that table; D and trimming were obtained from the DNA. The sample yields around 190,000 clones, roughly 82% seen once. The data are from a study of blood T cell repertoires in COVID-19. In the study overall: Sources were T cells, B-cell-depleted T cells, or PBMCs; the material itself was cDNA or gDNA.

The CDR3 covers 15 residues. J gave up 1 base and V 4 bases, and 8 bases lay outside the gene matches. The germline V gene encodes CDR1 SGHRS and CDR2 YFSETQ. Sequencing was carried out using peripheral blood. J is TRBJ2-7 and V is TRBV5-1; 7 positions agree with TRBD2. The TCR sequence derives from a human donor in a cohort sampled during active COVID-19. The CDR3 here is CASSPGLRSSYEQYF. The DNA for the CDR3 is TGCGCCAGCAGCCCGGGACTAAGATCGTCCTACGAGCAGTACTTC.